This T cell receptor (beta chain) appears in the sequencing data of a study of blood T cells in healthy people across ages. General study findings and limits: Comparison with aged donors showed that long-lived donors had more naive CD4+ cells and higher diversity. Observed TCR beta diversity per million T cells went down as age went up. This fall followed a roughly linear course with age. In the absence of known donor CMV status, changes in expanded clonotypes were possibly confounded.

There are 13 residues in the CDR3. V was pared by 6 bases and J by 5 bases, with 8 bases of the junction left unmatched. Germline CDR1 and CDR2: SQVTM and ANQGSEA. Concerning this clonotype itself: Antigen: not known.

The sample, about 9.7 milliliters of peripheral blood, was drawn from each donor. The second PCR ran 7 to 11 cycles with a sample-barcoded 5' primer and J-beta primers. TCRdb analysed the 5' RACE reads with MiXCR anew, one entry per CDR3 protein. The sample contains approximately 850,000 distinct CDR3 sequences, roughly 60% of which appear only once. The sample comprised blood. The sequence came from a man under 40 in good health. The chain couples TRBV29-1 to TRBJ1-1; 8 nucleotides match TRBD1. As DNA, the CDR3 is TGCAGCGTCATAGGACAGGGACCGACTGAAGCTTTCTTT. This encodes CSVIGQGPTEAFF.